This TCR beta chain is from a study of T-cell reconstitution after alpha-beta-depleted transplantation in children. J gave up 4 bases and V 5 bases, and 13 bases lay outside the gene matches. The CDR3 has 18 amino acids. Per the germline V gene, CDR1 is MNHEY and CDR2 is SMNVEV (reference sequence). This clonotype was seen a handful of times. Library preparation (for TCRbeta) was performed with unique molecular identifiers. Each CDR3 protein gets one entry after TCRdb re-called the PCR reads with MiXCR. The repertoire includes some 550,000 distinct CDR3 sequences, around 17% of them detected once, and around 3.3% sits in the top ten.

The receptor was derived from a human donor who donated a stem cell graft to a child with acute lymphoblastic leukemia. Specimen: PBMCs from the stem cell graft donor, collected from the stem cell graft. The V gene is TRBV27, the J gene TRBJ2-1; the match to TRBD2 covers 11 bases. CDR3 coding DNA: TGTGCCAGCAGTCGTATATCCCGGGGACTAGCGGTTTACAATGAGCAGTTCTTC. Translated, it gives CASSRISRGLAVYNEQFF.